The 5 T cell receptor beta chains below all came from one sample that was sequenced in a study of blood T cells in healthy people across ages (dated by TCRdb to between 2014 and 2017). Libraries were constructed by 5' RACE. Instrument used: Illumina HiSeq 2500. The second PCR ran for about 6 to 12 cycles and used a J-beta primer mix along with a sample-barcoded 5' primer. TCRdb reprocessing: public reads trimmed at Q25 with fastp, clones called with MiXCR, in-frame beta chains kept. Entries are consolidated by CDR3 protein sequence, retaining the most common genes and DNA. The sample table holds roughly 1,500,000 distinct CDR3 sequences, of which around 36% were seen once. The top ten constitute approximately 11% of the sample. The source material was blood. These receptors were collected from a woman aged 25 to 39 in good health.

The chain links TRBV29-1 to TRBJ2-2, with 13 positions matching TRBD2. V shed 1 base and J 5 bases; nucleotides not matched to a gene: 13. The germline gives CDR1 SQVTM, CDR2 ANQGSEA. This CDR3 is 19 amino acids long. The DNA for the CDR3 is TGCAGCGTTGAAGCCCAGGGACTAGCGGGGATACATCGGACCGGGGAGCTGTTTTTT. Translation gives CSVEAQGLAGIHRTGELFF.

The chain uses TRBV18 and TRBJ1-2; the D is unclear. V lost 0 bases, J lost 0 bases, and 11 bases lay in between. There are 16 residues in the CDR3. Germline assignment: CDR1 KGHSH and CDR2 LQKENI. The CDR3 DNA reads TGTGCCAGCTCACCACCTCCGGGGTTGGCTAACTATGGCTACACCTTC. The encoded protein is CASSPPPGLANYGYTF.

This clonotype was seen a handful of times. The chain employs TRBV6-5 and TRBJ2-7; D is perhaps TRBD2 (5 bases). Trimming cost V 8 bases and J 4 bases, with 15 bases left between them. The CDR3 is made up of 13 amino acids. Germline CDR1 is MNHEY and CDR2 is SVGAGI. The CDR3 DNA follows: TGTGCCAGCGGAGGTAGCCTATGGTACGAGCAGTACTTC. Translated: CASGGSLWYEQYF.

V gene TRBV7-9 combines with J gene TRBJ2-5; maybe TRBD2 (6 bases). Trimming took 2 bases from V and 5 from J, leaving 12 bases between them. The CDR3 contains 14 residues. Germline CDR1 and CDR2: SEHNR and FQNEAQ (reference sequence). The CDR3 spells CASSLRLVPETQYF. CDR3 DNA: TGTGCCAGCAGCTTAAGACTAGTCCCGGAGACCCAGTACTTC.

This clonotype came up a few times. This chain connects TRBV25-1 to TRBJ2-1, with D possibly matching TRBD2 (6 bases). Per germline, CDR1 MGHDK and CDR2 SYGVNS. The CDR3 totals 15 residues. Trimming pared 8 bases from V and 1 base from J, leaving 15 bases between. This CDR3 is CASSDQGLSYNEQFF. The DNA of the CDR3 is TGTGCCAGCTCAGACCAGGGACTTTCCTACAATGAGCAGTTCTTC.